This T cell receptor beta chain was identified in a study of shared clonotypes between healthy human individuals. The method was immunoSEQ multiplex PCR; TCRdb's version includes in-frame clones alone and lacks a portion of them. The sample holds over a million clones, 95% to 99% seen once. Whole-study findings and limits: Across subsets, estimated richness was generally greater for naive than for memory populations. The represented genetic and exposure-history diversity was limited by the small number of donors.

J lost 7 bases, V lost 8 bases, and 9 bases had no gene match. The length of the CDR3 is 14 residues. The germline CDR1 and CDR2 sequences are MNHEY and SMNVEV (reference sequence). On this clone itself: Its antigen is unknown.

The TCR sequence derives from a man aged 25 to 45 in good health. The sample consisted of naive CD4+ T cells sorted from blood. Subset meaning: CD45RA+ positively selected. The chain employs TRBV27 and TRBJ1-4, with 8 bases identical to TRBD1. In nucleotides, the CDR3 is TGTGCCAGCCGGAGACAGGGGATTTCTGAAAAACTGTTTTTT. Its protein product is CASRRQGISEKLFF.